This T cell receptor (beta chain) originates from a study of blood T cells in healthy people across ages. This CDR3 comprises 14 residues. CDR1 and CDR2 from the germline V gene are MNHNY and SVGAGI (reference sequence). A J-beta primer mix and a sample-barcoded 5' primer were used in a second PCR of roughly 7 to 12 cycles. TCRdb called the 5' RACE reads again in MiXCR, with one record for every CDR3 protein. In the table there are fewer than 1,200,000 distinct CDR3 sequences, around 27% of which are singletons. This clonotype was counted only a few times. In addition, the sample was reused for a study of T cells of mothers and their children.

Material: blood. The rearrangement uses TRBV6-6 and TRBJ2-5; TRBD2 might be the D (5 bases). Judging by the DNA end, TRBJ2-1 fits better; the J call may be wrong. The source of this sequence is a girl aged 2 to 10 in good health. DNA of the CDR3: TGTGCCAGCGCTCAAGGGAGAGGTAGGAATGAGCAGTTCTTC. As protein: CASAQGRGRNEQFF.